The 22 T cell receptor beta chains given below trace back to one sample, sequenced in a study of shared clonotypes between healthy human individuals. Sequencing used immunoSEQ multiplex PCR; TCRdb keeps in-frame clones, though not all of them. The sample holds some 2,100,000 clones, almost 96% seen once. The sample taken for sequencing was naive CD4+ T cells sorted from blood. Subset denoted: CD45RA+ positively selected. The receptors were sampled from a young man in good health.

This chain joins TRBV19 and TRBJ1-3; no clear D. Germline V gene lookup returns CDR1 LNHDA and CDR2 SQIVND (reference sequence). The CDR3 sequence is 14 residues long. V lost 10 bases to trimming and J lost 0 bases, with 13 bases between them. The CDR3 DNA is TGTGCCACTATTCGGACGGTCTCTGGAAACACCATATATTTT. Amino acid sequence: CATIRTVSGNTIYF.

V gene TRBV6-5 combines with J gene TRBJ1-2, with 8 nucleotides matching TRBD1. CDR1 MNHEY and CDR2 SVGAGI come from the germline V gene. V shed 0 bases and J 2 bases; nucleotides not matched to a gene: 2. This CDR3 region has 15 residues. DNA of the CDR3: TGTGCCAGCAGTTACTCATCAGGGGGCAACTATGGCTACACCTTC. Translation gives CASSYSSGGNYGYTF.

For this clone: This same CDR3 is encoded by further DNA sequences in the sample. The chain has TRBV2 and TRBJ2-2, with D hard to call. This CDR3 comprises 11 residues. The V end was cut by 6 bases, the J end by 6 bases, with 5 bases between. Germline CDR1 is SNHLY and CDR2 is FYNNEI. CDR3 sequence: CASSLAGELFF. The CDR3 nucleotides are TGTGCCAGCAGCCTGGCCGGGGAGCTGTTTTTT.

CDR3 DNA: TGTGCCAGCAGTGAAGGAAAGGGGTTGGGGTCCGAGCAGTACTTC. This codes for CASSEGKGLGSEQYF. V and J are TRBV2 and TRBJ2-7; D might be TRBD1 (5 bases). The CDR3 contains 15 residues. The V gene's germline CDR1 is SNHLY and CDR2 FYNNEI. V gave up 1 base and J gave up 6 bases, with 16 bases separating them.

The V call is TRBV28, the J call TRBJ2-3, with 12 bases that match TRBD2. This CDR3 comprises 15 residues. Per germline, CDR1 MDHEN and CDR2 SYDVKM. V shed 8 bases, J shed 3 bases, and the junction held 6 bases outside the gene matches. The CDR3 sequence is CASASGGARTDTQYF. Here the CDR3 DNA reads TGTGCCAGCGCTAGCGGGGGGGCTAGGACAGATACGCAGTATTTT.

This chain joins TRBV5-4 and TRBJ2-1, with TRBD2 as a possible D gene (5 bases). Between the trimmed V and J ends, which lost 0 bases and 8 bases, there was a span of 6 bases. This CDR3 is 12 amino acids long. CDR1 SGHNT and CDR2 YYREEE come from the germline V gene (reference sequence). This chain's CDR3 is CASSLAGDEQFF. Written as DNA, the CDR3 is TGTGCCAGCAGCTTGGCCGGGGATGAGCAGTTCTTC.

This chain joins TRBV6-1 and TRBJ1-3; D call uncertain. Germline V lookup: CDR1 MNHNS, CDR2 SASEGT. The CDR3 extends over 13 amino acids. Between the trimmed V and J ends, which lost 4 bases and 0 bases, there was a span of 4 bases. The CDR3 is CASSADSGNTIYF. The CDR3 nucleotides are TGTGCCAGCAGTGCGGACTCTGGAAACACCATATATTTT.

With respect to this clone: Additional DNA sequences in this sample encode the identical CDR3. This rearrangement joins TRBV6-5 to TRBJ2-7; D is possibly TRBD2 (5 bases). The germline CDR1 and CDR2 sequences are MNHEY and SVGAGI. V dropped 5 bases and J dropped 3 bases, with 11 bases sitting between them. The CDR3 runs to 13 residues. CDR3 nucleotide sequence: TGTGCCAGCAGTCGCGGACTTAGCTACGAGCAGTACTTC. Protein: CASSRGLSYEQYF.

The CDR3 nucleotides read TGTGCCAGTAGCCCAGGGCCCAGCAATCAGCCCCAGCATTTT. It codes for CASSPGPSNQPQHF. This chain joins TRBV19 and TRBJ1-5, with D possibly TRBD1 on 5 matching bases. Germline V gives CDR1 LNHDA, CDR2 SQIVND (reference sequence). The CDR3 consists of 14 residues. V lost 6 bases to trimming and J lost 1 base, with 10 bases between them. The complete variable domain, with remaining parts taken from reference TRBV19 and TRBJ1-5, reads DGGITQSPKYLFRKEGQNVTLSCEQNLNHDAMYWYRQDPGQGLRLIYYSQIVNDFQKGDIAEGYSVSREKKESFPLTVTSAQKNPTAFYLCASSPGPSNQPQHFGDGTRLSIL.

V and J are TRBV18 and TRBJ2-2; the match to TRBD2 covers 10 bases. CDR1 and CDR2 from the germline V gene are KGHSH and LQKENI. The CDR3 is made up of 17 amino acids. The J segment lost 2 bases and the V segment lost 3 bases, leaving 6 bases of the junction unmatched. CDR3 sequence (DNA): TGTGCCAGCTCACCGAACCCTAGCGGGGGAAACACCGGGGAGCTGTTTTTT. This translates into CASSPNPSGGNTGELFF.

This sequence joins TRBV18 and TRBJ1-6; TRBD1 is a possible D gene (5 bases). Germline V gene data show CDR1 as KGHSH and CDR2 as LQKENI. The V gene lost 6 bases and the J gene lost 5 bases, with 11 bases spanning the gap. The CDR3 contains 14 residues. This chain's CDR3 is CASSREQDNSPLHF. CDR3 bases: TGTGCCAGCTCCCGGGAACAGGATAATTCACCCCTCCACTTT. Full variable domain (outside the CDR3, taken from reference TRBV18 and TRBJ1-6): NAGVMQNPRHLVRRRGQEARLRCSPMKGHSHVYWYRQLPEEGLKFMVYLQKENIIDESGMPKERFSAEFPKEGPSILRIQQVVRGDSAAYFCASSREQDNSPLHFGNGTRLTVT.

The chain employs TRBV6-1 and TRBJ1-1; 8 nucleotides match TRBD1. The junction had 1 base not matched to a gene; V was cut back by 7 bases and J by 3 bases. Germline V gene sequence: CDR1 MNHNS, CDR2 SASEGT. The CDR3 consists of 12 residues. CDR3 bases: TGTGCCAGCAAGACAGGGGACACTGAAGCTTTCTTT. Residues: CASKTGDTEAFF.

This chain joins TRBV4-1 and TRBJ2-3, with D possibly matching TRBD2 (5 bases). The CDR3 extends over 16 amino acids. The V end lost 1 base, the J end lost 2 bases, and 13 bases lay between the germline ends. Germline values: CDR1 MGHRA, CDR2 YSYEKL. The CDR3 nucleotides are TGCGCCAGCAGCCAAGGGCCGGGAAGGTTCACAGATACGCAGTATTTT. The encoded protein is CASSQGPGRFTDTQYF.

The chain employs TRBV7-8 and TRBJ2-5; 8 positions match TRBD1. Trimming cost V 1 base and J 7 bases; bases outside gene matches: 2. There are 13 residues in the CDR3. CDR1 and CDR2 from the germline V gene are SGHVS and FQNEAQ. This CDR3 reads CASSLVTGGTQYF. CDR3 nucleotides: TGTGCCAGCAGCTTAGTAACAGGGGGGACCCAGTACTTC.

The CDR3 loop is CAIRQNGNYQGETQYF. CDR3 DNA: TGTGCCATCAGGCAAAACGGAAACTACCAAGGAGAGACCCAGTACTTC. This chain connects TRBV10-3 to TRBJ2-5, with D unresolved. Germline V CDR1 and CDR2: ENHRY, SYGVKD. The V and J ends lost 6 bases and 4 bases respectively, with 21 bases between them. The CDR3 contains 16 residues.

The rearrangement links TRBV27 to TRBJ1-6; D possibly corresponds to TRBD1 (5 bases). This CDR3 comprises 13 residues. V was pared by 10 bases and J by 6 bases, with 13 bases between. Germline CDR1 is MNHEY and CDR2 is SMNVEV (reference sequence). CDR3 sequence reads: CAIRGGVNSPLHF. CDR3 coding DNA: TGTGCCATCCGGGGCGGGGTTAATTCACCCCTCCACTTT.

This clone was counted only a few times. The chain carries TRBV7-9 and TRBJ1-5; no reliable D call. This CDR3 has 13 amino acids. In germline, CDR1 is SEHNR, CDR2 FQNEAQ (reference sequence). Trimming removed 1 base at V and 9 bases at J, with 10 bases between. This chain's CDR3 is CASSLGTTGPQHF. DNA for the CDR3: TGTGCCAGCAGCTTAGGCACAACCGGGCCCCAGCATTTT.

This chain links TRBV5-4 with TRBJ1-4; 8 positions agree with TRBD1. From germline, CDR1 is SGHNT and CDR2 YYREEE (reference sequence). J was trimmed by 10 bases and V by 4 bases; bases with no gene match: 15. This CDR3 has 16 amino acids. CDR3 DNA: TGTGCCAGCAGCGCGTACGACAGGGGTCGGAGCGGAAAACTGTTTTTT. It is translated as CASSAYDRGRSGKLFF. Full variable domain (rest looked up from reference TRBV5-4 and TRBJ1-4): ETGVTQSPTHLIKTRGQQVTLRCSSQSGHNTVSWYQQALGQGPQFIFQYYREEENGRGNFPPRFSGLQFPNYSSELNVNALELDDSALYLCASSAYDRGRSGKLFFGSGTQLSVL.

The V and J genes are TRBV11-2 and TRBJ1-1, with TRBD1 matching 7 bases. Germline trimming cut 4 bases from V and 2 bases from J; bases unmatched to any gene: 4. The CDR3 length is 14 residues. Germline V gives CDR1 SGHAT, CDR2 FQNNGV. CDR3 sequence (DNA): TGTGCCAGCAGCTCGGACAGGTATAACACTGAAGCTTTCTTT. It yields the protein CASSSDRYNTEAFF.

The chain joins TRBV4-2 to TRBJ1-6, with 9 bases fitting TRBD1. The CDR3 runs to 15 residues. Germline trimming cut 5 bases from V and 9 bases from J; bases unmatched to any gene: 8. CDR1 and CDR2 from the germline V gene are LGHNA and YNFKEQ. The CDR3 here is CASSVPGQGTSPLHF. The CDR3 DNA reads as TGTGCCAGCAGCGTTCCGGGACAGGGTACTTCACCCCTCCACTTT.

The CDR3 sequence: CASSFGRAAGELFF. The CDR3 DNA reads as TGCGCCAGCAGCTTTGGTCGTGCTGCTGGGGAACTGTTTTTT. The chain employs TRBV5-1 and TRBJ1-4; D unclear. Per the germline V gene, CDR1 is SGHRS and CDR2 is YFSETQ. CDR3 size: 14 residues. V was pared by 2 bases and J by 12 bases, with 17 bases between.

J is TRBJ2-1 and V is TRBV27; 15 nucleotides align to TRBD2. The germline gives CDR1 MNHEY, CDR2 SMNVEV (reference sequence). The CDR3 totals 17 residues. V was pared by 6 bases and J by 4 bases, with 7 bases of the junction left unmatched. CDR3 residues: CASRALGLAGGYNEQFF. DNA for the CDR3: TGTGCCAGCAGAGCGCTGGGACTAGCGGGAGGATACAATGAGCAGTTCTTC.